These 16 T cell receptor beta chains were sequenced from one sample in a study of identifying expanded T cells in peripheral blood. Assay used: immunoSEQ multiplex PCR; TCRdb lists only in-frame clones, some missing. This table has 75,000 to 90,000 clones, 84% appearing once. Material: blood. The origin of the receptors is a person between 18 and 70 years old in good health.

The chain carries TRBV28 and TRBJ1-1; perhaps TRBD1 as D (5 bases). Trimming cost V 5 bases and J 2 bases, with 12 bases left between them. CDR1 and CDR2 from the germline V gene are MDHEN and SYDVKM. The CDR3 has 14 residues. DNA for the CDR3: TGTGCCAGCAGTGCCCGAAGGGGTAACACTGAAGCTTTCTTT. Protein sequence: CASSARRGNTEAFF.

The chain links TRBV7-9 to TRBJ2-7, with 8 bases matching TRBD2. This CDR3 has 16 residues. Germline trimming cut 4 bases from V and 0 bases from J; bases unmatched to any gene: 8. From germline, CDR1 is SEHNR and CDR2 FQNEAQ (reference sequence). CDR3 loop: CASSSVLSGSSYEQYF. CDR3 DNA sequence: TGTGCCAGCAGCTCCGTCCTGAGCGGGAGCTCCTACGAGCAGTACTTC.

The chain links TRBV29-1 to TRBJ2-1; TRBD2 matches at 11 bases. The V gene end was trimmed by 2 bases and the J gene end by 7 bases; junction bases not matched to a gene: 10. The CDR3 totals 16 residues. In germline, CDR1 is SQVTM, CDR2 ANQGSEA. Here the CDR3 DNA reads TGCAGCGTTGAAACTATAGCGGGAGGGCCGTCGAATGAGCAGTTCTTC. This codes for CSVETIAGGPSNEQFF.

This rearrangement joins TRBV19 to TRBJ1-2; D ambiguous. Trimming removed 5 bases from V and 8 bases from J, with 18 bases in between. The CDR3 has 14 residues. The germline V gene has CDR1 LNHDA and CDR2 SQIVND (reference sequence). The CDR3 loop is CASSATSDGKGYTF. CDR3 bases: TGTGCCAGTAGTGCCACGTCGGACGGAAAAGGCTACACCTTC.

The genes are TRBV19 and TRBJ1-4, with a tentative D call TRBD1 (6 bases). The CDR3 has 14 amino acids. Germline lookup yields CDR1 LNHDA and CDR2 SQIVND (reference sequence). Trimming took 4 bases from V and 4 from J, leaving 10 bases between them. In DNA form, the CDR3 reads TGTGCCAGTAGTAATGGGGGGCTTAATGAAAAACTGTTTTTT. Amino acid sequence: CASSNGGLNEKLFF.

The chain links TRBV6-5 to TRBJ2-7, with 7 positions matching TRBD1. The germline V gene encodes CDR1 MNHEY and CDR2 SVGAGI. J gave up 1 base and V 6 bases, and 9 bases lay outside the gene matches. The CDR3 covers 15 residues. The CDR3 region has the DNA TGTGCCAGCAGAGTCACAGGGGTGGGTTCCTACGAGCAGTACTTC. Protein product: CASRVTGVGSYEQYF.

In its sample, this clone was seen once. The gene calls are TRBV7-3 and TRBJ2-7; D not certain. Germline CDR1 SGHTA, CDR2 FQGTGA. V was shortened by 5 bases and J by 1 base, with 9 bases between the two germline ends. The CDR3 sequence is 13 residues long. The CDR3 sequence is CASSQLGSYEQYF. CDR3 DNA sequence: TGTGCCAGCAGCCAACTCGGATCCTACGAGCAGTACTTC.

The V call is TRBV10-3, the J call TRBJ2-3; D is unresolved. The CDR3 runs to 14 residues. V was pared by 2 bases and J by 0 bases, with 6 bases between. CDR1 and CDR2 (germline): ENHRY, SYGVKD. In nucleotides, the CDR3 is TGTGCCATCAGTGAGACGGAGAGCACAGATACGCAGTATTTT. Translated, it gives CAISETESTDTQYF.

This clone appeared once. This chain links TRBV7-8 with TRBJ1-1; no clear D gene. The CDR3 has 13 residues. V was cut by 3 bases and J by 1 base, with 6 bases left in between. Germline CDR1 reads SGHVS; CDR2 reads FQNEAQ. The CDR3 here is CASSFLQNTEAFF. The DNA for the CDR3 is TGTGCCAGCAGCTTCCTCCAGAACACTGAAGCTTTCTTT.

The chain carries TRBV25-1 and TRBJ2-5; 8 bases line up with TRBD2. The J call could be wrong; TRBJ2-7 is a better fit for the DNA end. This CDR3 comprises 13 residues. Germline CDR1 is MGHDK and CDR2 is SYGVNS. CDR3 sequence (DNA): TGTGCCAGCAGTTATAGCGGGAAGACCGAGCAGTACTTC. This translates into CASSYSGKTEQYF.

The V and J genes are TRBV9 and TRBJ2-1, with 8 bases identical to TRBD2. Germline assignment: CDR1 SGDLS and CDR2 YYNGEE. Germline trimming cut 3 bases from V and 9 bases from J; bases unmatched to any gene: 11. This CDR3 spans 15 amino acids. The CDR3 nucleotides read TGTGCCAGCAGCGAGTACGGGACTAGTTTCAGTGAGCAGTTCTTC. Residues: CASSEYGTSFSEQFF.

V gene TRBV6-1 combines with J gene TRBJ2-3; no firm D call. This CDR3 contains 12 residues. Looked up from germline, CDR1 is MNHNS and CDR2 is SASEGT. V was trimmed by 3 bases and J by 11 bases, leaving 12 bases between them. Here the CDR3 DNA reads TGTGCCAGCAGTGAGTTGGGGATAAGGCAGTATTTT. It specifies CASSELGIRQYF.

This chain uses TRBV10-3 with TRBJ2-3; D unresolved. The CDR3 has 14 residues. The germline V gene encodes CDR1 ENHRY and CDR2 SYGVKD. The V gene lost 3 bases and the J gene lost 2 bases, with 9 bases spanning the gap. The CDR3 region has the DNA TGTGCCATCAGTGATCAGGACGACACAGATACGCAGTATTTT. Translating gives CAISDQDDTDTQYF.

The chain recombines TRBV6-1 with TRBJ1-2; a possible D gene is TRBD1 (5 bases). This CDR3 spans 14 amino acids. Trimming took 3 bases from V and 7 from J, leaving 15 bases between them. Germline assignment: CDR1 MNHNS and CDR2 SASEGT. The CDR3: CASSENSRGFGYTF. CDR3 nucleotides: TGTGCCAGCAGTGAGAACTCGAGGGGTTTTGGCTACACCTTC.

This chain uses TRBV4-3 with TRBJ2-2; D gene uncertain. This CDR3 contains 15 residues. V lost 0 bases and J 5 bases, leaving 10 bases between the germline ends. Germline V CDR1 and CDR2: LGHNA, YSLEER. The CDR3 reads CASSQDRLRTGELFF. CDR3 DNA sequence: TGCGCCAGCAGCCAAGATAGGTTGAGAACCGGGGAGCTGTTTTTT.

V is TRBV29-1 and J is TRBJ2-3; D remains unclear. With 5 bases removed from V and 1 base from J, the gap between germline ends came to 13 bases. Germline loops: CDR1 SQVTM, CDR2 ANQGSEA. The CDR3 runs to 14 residues. CDR3 DNA sequence: TGCAGCGTTTCGAAGGGCTGGGGCACAGATACGCAGTATTTT. Encoded protein: CSVSKGWGTDTQYF.